Below, one T cell receptor beta chain is given with its context. Authors' methods: Estimation of nucleated cell counts relied on the amplification of reference gene primers. Assay: immunoSEQ multiplex PCR; the TCRdb copy retains only in-frame clones and omits some. V and J calls and clone size are as listed in that table; D and trimming were resolved from the DNA. This sample has 65,000 to 90,000 clones, with over 75% found just once. V was shortened by 5 bases and J by 1 base, with 10 bases between the two germline ends. Germline V lookup: CDR1 SGHNT, CDR2 YYREEE (reference sequence). The CDR3 has 14 residues. The sample is drawn from a study of blood T cell repertoires in COVID-19. Study summary: The study drew acute and convalescent COVID-19 samples from the United States, Italy and Spain. Nucleic acid was either cDNA or gDNA, and it came from T cells, B-cell-depleted T cells, or PBMCs.

This TCR was recovered from a human donor in a cohort sampled during active COVID-19. Sequenced material: peripheral blood. The V call is TRBV5-4, the J call TRBJ1-3, with D unresolved. Written as DNA, the CDR3 is TGTGCCAGCAGTGTTGGCGGTTCTGGAAACACCATATATTTT. This sequence encodes CASSVGGSGNTIYF.